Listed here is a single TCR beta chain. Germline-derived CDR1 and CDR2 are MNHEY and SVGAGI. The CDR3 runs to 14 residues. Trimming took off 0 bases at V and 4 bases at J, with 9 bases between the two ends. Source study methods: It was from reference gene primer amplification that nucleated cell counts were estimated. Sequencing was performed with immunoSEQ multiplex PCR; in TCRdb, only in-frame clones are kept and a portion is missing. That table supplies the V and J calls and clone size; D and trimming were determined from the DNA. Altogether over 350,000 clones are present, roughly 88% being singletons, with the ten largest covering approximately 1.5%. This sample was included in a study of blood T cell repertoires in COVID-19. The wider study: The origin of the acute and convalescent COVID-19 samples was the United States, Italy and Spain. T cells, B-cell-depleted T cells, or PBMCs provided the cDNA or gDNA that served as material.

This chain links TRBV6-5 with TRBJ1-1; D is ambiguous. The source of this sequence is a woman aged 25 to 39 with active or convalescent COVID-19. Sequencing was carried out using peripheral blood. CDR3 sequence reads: CASSYSHRGTEAFF. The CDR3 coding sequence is TGTGCCAGCAGTTACTCGCATCGGGGCACTGAAGCTTTCTTT.